Sequencing of this T cell receptor beta chain was carried out in a study of human T cells and chemical hapten exposure. Turning to the study itself: Patch tests applied 0.01% DPC to the upper back and were scored after 6 days.

The time point was: patch test 1, 2 weeks after DPC sensitization. Treatment defined: therapeutic diphenylcyclopropenone sensitization with weekly scalp DPC. The study extracted total RNA from unfractionated whole blood. Concerning this clonotype itself: The target antigen is unknown.

The CDR3 contains 13 residues. Germline loops: CDR1 SNHLY, CDR2 FYNNEI. Trimming pared 6 bases from V and 2 bases from J, leaving 11 bases between. Unique molecular identifiers were affixed to discrete cDNA molecules within the library. Each CDR3 protein is one row after TCRdb ran MiXCR on the RACE reads. The table shows under 60,000 distinct CDR3 sequences, with about 11% occurring only once. Study-level points and caveats: Relative to control repertoires, expanded TCRs gave rise to significantly more large CDR3 similarity clusters. There was no change with DPC sensitization in TCRs above 1 in 1000 frequency.

The source was whole blood, collected in connection with sensitization to the hapten diphenylcyclopropenone (DPC). The sequence was collected from a woman aged 40 to 49 with alopecia areata. Some clones in this sample may be carry-over from other donors' samples. V and J are TRBV2 and TRBJ2-7; D gene unclear. The chain's CDR3 is CASSPGPPYEQYF. The CDR3 coding sequence is TGTGCCAGCAGCCCCGGGCCGCCCTACGAGCAGTACTTC.